The 25 T cell receptor beta chains given below trace back to one sample, sequenced in a study of vaccination and CD4 T cells after COVID-19. Sequencing of cultured CD4+ T cell DNA used the Oncomine TCR Beta short-read assay. TCRdb re-derived calls from the PCR reads in MiXCR, one entry per CDR3 protein. The sample consists of roughly 24,000 distinct CDR3 sequences, less than 65% of them appearing once. Indicated treatment: approximately nine-day PBMC culture with coronavirus spike peptide pools or control peptides (ViraFEST assay). These receptors have no known antigen. The sample was CD4+ T cells from blood, cultured in vitro. Every receptor here comes from a human donor who had recovered from COVID-19.

V is TRBV27 and J is TRBJ1-3; D is possibly TRBD1 (5 bases). The germline CDR1 and CDR2 sequences are MNHEY and SMNVEV (reference sequence). The CDR3 spans 17 residues. Trimming stripped 4 bases from V and 0 bases from J, with 16 bases between. The CDR3 is CASSSTGTVFSGNTIYF. For the CDR3, the DNA is TGTGCCAGCAGTTCCACCGGGACGGTATTCTCTGGAAACACCATATATTTT.

This chain links TRBV5-4 with TRBJ2-7; possibly TRBD1 for D (6 bases). Germline loops: CDR1 SGHNT, CDR2 YYREEE (reference sequence). V was cut by 6 bases and J by 6 bases, with 22 bases left in between. This CDR3 region has 15 residues. The CDR3 is CASTRTQGSRVEQYF. The DNA of the CDR3 is TGTGCCAGCACCAGAACCCAGGGGTCGCGGGTCGAGCAGTACTTC.

This clonotype was detected only a few times. The chain employs TRBV24-1 and TRBJ2-5; 7 bases align to TRBD1. Germline V CDR1 and CDR2: KGHDR, SFDVKD. There are 16 residues in the CDR3. The ends lost 5 bases at V and 5 bases at J; junction bases unmatched: 13. The CDR3 here is CATSGGQLNMVETQYF. The CDR3 region has the DNA TGTGCCACCAGTGGGGGACAGCTCAACATGGTGGAGACCCAGTACTTC.

V gene TRBV7-7 combines with J gene TRBJ2-5; TRBD1 aligns across 9 bases. V lost 11 bases to trimming and J lost 2 bases; unmatched junction nucleotides: 12. There are 15 residues in the CDR3. CDR1 and CDR2 from the germline V gene are SSHAT and FNYEAQ (reference sequence). The CDR3 sequence is CALTVGTGLQETQYF. The DNA for the CDR3 is TGTGCCCTAACGGTCGGGACAGGGTTACAAGAGACCCAGTACTTC.

This chain uses TRBV19 with TRBJ1-2, with 7 bases lining up with TRBD1. This CDR3 comprises 14 residues. With V trimmed by 4 bases and J by 8 bases, 10 bases remained unmatched. In germline, CDR1 is LNHDA, CDR2 SQIVND (reference sequence). CDR3: CASSRRQGVEGYTF. The CDR3 nucleotides read TGTGCCAGTAGTAGGAGGCAGGGGGTTGAAGGCTACACCTTC.

This clonotype has a handful of counts. The chain joins TRBV11-2 to TRBJ2-7; D is ambiguous. V dropped 3 bases and J dropped 0 bases, with 3 bases sitting between them. The length of the CDR3 is 12 residues. In germline, CDR1 is SGHAT, CDR2 FQNNGV. The DNA of the CDR3 is TGTGCCAGCAGCTTGAACTCCTACGAGCAGTACTTC. Its translation is CASSLNSYEQYF.

This clonotype was counted a few times. J is TRBJ2-5 and V is TRBV6-2 or TRBV6-3; D uncertain. The CDR3 is 11 amino acids. Between the trimmed V and J ends, which lost 5 bases and 5 bases, there was a span of 6 bases. Germline CDR1 MNHEY, CDR2 SVGEGT. Written as DNA, the CDR3 is TGTGCCAGCAGTCTTCACGAGACCCAGTACTTC. Residues: CASSLHETQYF.

This clonotype has more than one count but fewer than ten. The chain couples TRBV20-1 to TRBJ1-5, with 10 bases that match TRBD1. The CDR3 runs to 14 residues. From germline, CDR1 is DFQATT and CDR2 SNEGSKA (reference sequence). J gave up 9 bases and V 5 bases, and 10 bases lay outside the gene matches. The CDR3 sequence: CSALRDRGQGPQHF. DNA for the CDR3: TGCAGTGCTCTCCGGGACAGGGGTCAAGGGCCCCAGCATTTT.

The chain employs TRBV12-3 or TRBV12-4 and TRBJ2-3; 12 bases agree with TRBD2. The CDR3 extends over 17 amino acids. Losses at the gene ends were 6 bases for V and 0 bases for J; bases not matched to a gene: 7. CDR3 nucleotides: TGTGCCAGCAGGGTTAGGACTAGCGGGGATAGCACAGATACGCAGTATTTT. Protein: CASRVRTSGDSTDTQYF.

The chain's CDR3 is CASMKLYTEAFF. The CDR3 region has the DNA TGTGCCTCGATGAAATTATACACTGAAGCTTTCTTT. The chain carries TRBV30 and TRBJ1-1; D is undetermined. Germline loops: CDR1 GTSNPN, CDR2 SVGIG (reference sequence). V gave up 7 bases and J gave up 3 bases, with 12 bases separating them. The CDR3 runs to 12 residues.

The chain links TRBV7-2 to TRBJ1-3; D may be TRBD1 (5 bases). The V end lost 11 bases, the J end lost 0 bases, and 14 bases lay between the germline ends. The CDR3 length is 14 residues. Germline values: CDR1 SGHTA, CDR2 FQGNSA. CDR3 loop: CACGQGISGNTIYF. The CDR3 coding sequence is TGTGCCTGCGGTCAGGGCATCTCTGGAAACACCATATATTTT.

The chain joins TRBV7-3 to TRBJ1-1, with D tentatively TRBD1 (6 bases). Germline V CDR1 and CDR2: SGHTA, FQGTGA. The CDR3 spans 13 residues. Trimming pared 2 bases from V and 3 bases from J, leaving 7 bases between. The CDR3 bases are TGTGCCAGCAGCTTATCAGGGGACACTGAAGCTTTCTTT. Translating gives CASSLSGDTEAFF.

The genes are TRBV18 and TRBJ2-2; no definite D call. CDR1 KGHSH and CDR2 LQKENI come from the germline V gene. The ends were cut back, 4 bases at V and 0 bases at J, with 3 bases in the middle. The CDR3 spans 13 residues. As DNA, the CDR3 is TGTGCCAGCTCACAATCGAACACCGGGGAGCTGTTTTTT. Protein product: CASSQSNTGELFF.

This sequence joins TRBV27 and TRBJ2-3; perhaps D is TRBD1 or TRBD2 (5 bases each). Germline V gene sequence: CDR1 MNHEY, CDR2 SMNVEV (reference sequence). Trimming stripped 0 bases from V and 1 base from J, with 11 bases between. The CDR3 is made up of 16 amino acids. The CDR3 sequence: CASSLSTSGRTDTQYF. CDR3 in DNA: TGTGCCAGCAGTTTATCGACGTCGGGGCGCACAGATACGCAGTATTTT.

The chain has TRBV27 and TRBJ2-7; no reliable D call. CDR1 is MNHEY, CDR2 SMNVEV, per germline (reference sequence). The CDR3 has 13 amino acids. Trimming removed 2 bases at V and 5 bases at J, with 10 bases between. In DNA, the CDR3 is TGTGCCAGCAGTTTACTGTCCCCCCACGAGCAGTACTTC. This encodes CASSLLSPHEQYF.

CDR3 DNA: TGTGCCAGCACCCGGGTCCAAGAGACCCAGTACTTC. This codes for CASTRVQETQYF. This chain connects TRBV2 to TRBJ2-5; D remains ambiguous. The germline V and J ends were trimmed by 7 bases and 1 base, with 7 bases remaining between them. Germline V lookup: CDR1 SNHLY, CDR2 FYNNEI. The CDR3 runs to 12 residues.

This clonotype was seen once. CDR3 amino acids: CSARGLAGGPTGELFF. The CDR3 DNA follows: TGCAGTGCTAGGGGACTAGCGGGAGGGCCCACCGGGGAGCTGTTTTTT. The V gene is TRBV20-1, the J gene TRBJ2-2; 16 bases align to TRBD2. Germline CDR1 is DFQATT and CDR2 is SNEGSKA (reference sequence). This CDR3 is 16 amino acids long. The V gene end was trimmed by 3 bases and the J gene end by 4 bases; junction bases not matched to a gene: 2.

The rearrangement links TRBV19 to TRBJ1-5; TRBD1 agrees at 7 bases. This CDR3 region has 15 residues. Germline loops: CDR1 LNHDA, CDR2 SQIVND (reference sequence). The J segment lost 2 bases and the V segment lost 10 bases, leaving 11 bases of the junction unmatched. CDR3 sequence (DNA): TGTGCCACCCAGGACAGGCCGGGCGGCAATCAGCCCCAGCATTTT. It codes for CATQDRPGGNQPQHF.

The chain is built from TRBV6-2 or TRBV6-3 and TRBJ1-5, with a tentative D call TRBD1 (5 bases). V dropped 5 bases and J dropped 0 bases, with 23 bases sitting between them. CDR3 length equals 19 residues. The germline gives CDR1 MNHEY, CDR2 SVGEGT. Here the CDR3 reads CASSPPNQRQNYSNQPQHF. CDR3 in DNA: TGTGCCAGCAGTCCACCGAACCAAAGACAGAATTATAGCAATCAGCCCCAGCATTTT.

There are a few counts of this clonotype. The rearrangement uses TRBV18 and TRBJ1-2; TRBD1 aligns across 9 bases. Losses at the gene ends were 5 bases for V and 4 bases for J; bases not matched to a gene: 2. This CDR3 region has 13 residues. The germline V gene encodes CDR1 KGHSH and CDR2 LQKENI. The CDR3, as DNA: TGTGCCAGCTCAGGGACAGGGTTCTATGGCTACACCTTC. It encodes CASSGTGFYGYTF.

J is TRBJ1-2 and V is TRBV10-2; D might be TRBD1 (6 bases). Germline-derived CDR1 and CDR2 are WSHSY and SAAADI. This CDR3 contains 12 residues. V was shortened by 11 bases and J by 8 bases, with 18 bases between the two germline ends. As DNA, the CDR3 is TGCGCCTCTTACAGGGACCGTGGGGGCTACACCTTC. This translates into CASYRDRGGYTF.

This chain links TRBV28 with TRBJ2-7; no clear D gene. This CDR3 has 12 residues. Germline values: CDR1 MDHEN, CDR2 SYDVKM. V shed 5 bases and J shed 4 bases, with 9 bases lying between them. The CDR3: CASSRTSYEQYF. DNA of the CDR3: TGTGCCAGCAGTAGGACCAGTTACGAGCAGTACTTC.

This rearrangement joins TRBV7-2 to TRBJ2-7; 9 bases align to TRBD1. V was clipped by 2 bases and J by 5 bases; unmatched bases: 10. Germline CDR1 is SGHTA and CDR2 is FQGNSA. This CDR3 is 16 amino acids long. CDR3 loop: CASSLRSGQGYHEQYF. DNA for the CDR3: TGTGCCAGCAGCTTAAGGTCGGGACAGGGTTACCACGAGCAGTACTTC.

The rearrangement joins TRBV4-3 to TRBJ2-7; 7 bases fit TRBD2. Germline V gene lookup returns CDR1 LGHNA and CDR2 YSLEER. The V and J ends lost 0 bases and 4 bases, in that order; junction bases with no gene match: 6. This CDR3 is 15 amino acids long. CDR3 protein: CASSQDGGSGYEQYF. CDR3 coding DNA: TGCGCCAGCAGCCAAGATGGCGGGAGTGGGTACGAGCAGTACTTC.

This chain joins TRBV6-1 and TRBJ2-1; TRBD2 matches at 12 bases. The ends lost 3 bases at V and 7 bases at J; junction bases unmatched: 10. Germline CDR1 is MNHNS and CDR2 is SASEGT. This CDR3 spans 17 amino acids. In DNA form, the CDR3 reads TGTGCCAGCAGTGACGCGATTACTAGCGGGAGGAGGAATGAGCAGTTCTTC. Translating gives CASSDAITSGRRNEQFF.